A selection of T cell receptor beta chains follows, all from one sample in a study of cytomegalovirus exposure and HLA in healthy donors. This table comes from immunoSEQ multiplex PCR, and its TCRdb copy is limited to in-frame clones, with some not included. This sample has 70,000 or so clones, with less than 95% found just once. The specimen was PBMCs. All receptors derive from a woman between 18 and 29 years old in good health and CMV-seropositive. The CDR3 runs from the conserved cysteine through the conserved F or W. A D gene is named only where the DNA matches it firmly. For some rows the clone size is stated as once, few or many, or as a class when expanded; others skip it.

>TRBJ2-7|TRBD2|TRBV4-1|-
TGCGCCAGCAGCCAACTTGTAAGGACTAGCAGCTACGAGCAGTACTTC
CASSQLVRTSSYEQYF
>TRBJ2-1|TRBD1|TRBV14|once
TGTGCCAGCAGCCTCAGTTCCGGGACAGGCTCAACTCCCTACAATGAGCAGTTCTTC
CASSLSSGTGSTPYNEQFF
>TRBJ1-1|-|TRBV6-1|-
TGTGCCAGCCAGCCTCAGGAGAACACTGAAGCTTTCTTT
CASQPQENTEAFF
>TRBJ1-1|TRBD1|TRBV10-3|-
TGTGCCATCAGTGGGGGGACAGGGGAGAGCACTGAAGCTTTCTTT
CAISGGTGESTEAFF
>TRBJ2-7|TRBD2|TRBV18|many
TGTGCCAGCTCACCCGGGACTAGCGGGAGTTTCTCCGAGCAGTACTTC
CASSPGTSGSFSEQYF
>TRBJ1-1|-|TRBV30|-
TGTGCCTGGAAAGATGCGGTGAACACTGAAGCTTTCTTT
CAWKDAVNTEAFF
>TRBJ2-1|TRBD2|TRBV9|once
TGTGCCAGCAGCGAAGCTTTGGCGGGAGAGTGGAATGAGCAGTTCTTC
CASSEALAGEWNEQFF
>TRBJ1-4|-|TRBV5-4|-
TGTGCCAGCAGCCCCGGGGGTGATAATGAAAAACTGTTTTTT
CASSPGGDNEKLFF
>TRBJ2-5|TRBD2|TRBV7-2|-
TGTGCCAGTCTGACTAGCGGACAAGAGACCCAGTACTTC
CASLTSGQETQYF
>TRBJ2-2|-|TRBV7-6|-
TGTGCCAGCAGTCGTTCGGGGACCGGGGAGCTGTTTTTT
CASSRSGTGELFF
>TRBJ2-7|-|TRBV5-4|-
TGTGCCAGCAGCGGAGGAGGGCTAGGGTACGAGCAGTACTTC
CASSGGGLGYEQYF